Here is one T cell receptor (beta chain) with its context. Its antigen is not known. One end of the junction does not line up with germline, which may come from a read error. TCRdb ran MiXCR on the 5' RACE reads and lists one entry per CDR3 protein. The sample lists about 470,000 distinct CDR3 sequences; 18% were seen once. The CDR3 runs to 14 residues. This specimen belongs to a study of T-cell memory formation after mild COVID-19. Overall study context: Across donors, TCR clusters were largely donor specific. Findings and limits, study-wide: Clones that got smaller from day 15 to 85 had even CD4/CD8, while clones growing later tipped toward CD4+. CD4+ contracting clones lay mainly in CM and EM, CD8+ ones in EMRA. Memory from before infection featured some responding clones, which suggests cross-reactive memory joined.

This sequence joins TRBV12-3 or TRBV12-4 and TRBJ2-1; 11 nucleotides line up with TRBD1. The sample was PBMCs or a T cell subset sorted from them (not recorded which). The sequence derives from an adult woman who had mild COVID-19 (a few samples of this study predate the infection). Cell type and time point are not known. Here the CDR3 DNA reads TGTGCCAGCAGTTTAAGGACAGGGGGCGCATCGGCCCTCTTC. Translation: CASSLRTGGASALF.